Listed below are T cell receptor beta chains from one sample, sequenced in a study of blood T cell repertoires in COVID-19. Repertoires were generated with immunoSEQ multiplex PCR, while TCRdb's copy carries only in-frame clones and drops some. The sample has a few hundred thousand clones, approximately 87% seen once; the top ten hold around 9.3%. The sequenced sample was PBMCs or T cells enriched from blood (not recorded which). The receptors shown here come from a woman between 50 and 59 years old who had recovered from COVID-19. CDR3s include the opening cysteine and the closing phenylalanine or tryptophan. D genes are given only for firm matches. Size is omitted from some rows. Given values are once, few, many or a class for expanded clones.

abundance	d_gene	j_gene	v_gene	CDR3aa	CDR3nt
once	NA	TRBJ2-6	TRBV2	CASSVSTGANVLTF	TGTGCCAGCAGTGTGAGCACTGGGGCCAACGTCCTGACTTTC
NA	NA	TRBJ1-1	TRBV3-1/TRBV3-2	CASSLGQPNTEAFF	TGTGCCAGCAGCCTCGGACAGCCGAACACTGAAGCTTTCTTT
NA	TRBD1	TRBJ1-2	TRBV5-1	CASSPGGDRDGYTF	TGCGCCAGCAGCCCTGGCGGGGACAGGGACGGCTACACCTTC
NA	TRBD2	TRBJ2-7	TRBV4-2	CASSQDLLTSGWGEQYF	TGTGCCAGCAGCCAAGATCTCCTGACTAGCGGGTGGGGCGAGCAGTACTTC
NA	TRBD1	TRBJ2-2	TRBV2	CASRDRGTGELFF	TGTGCCAGCCGGGACAGGGGAACCGGGGAGCTGTTTTTT
NA	TRBD2	TRBJ2-1	TRBV5-1	CASSLEGAGGPLEGEQFF	TGCGCCAGCAGCTTGGAGGGGGCGGGGGGGCCGCTCGAGGGTGAGCAGTTCTTC
NA	TRBD1	TRBJ1-1	TRBV27	CASSLQGQGGVAFF	TGTGCCAGCAGTTTACAGGGACAGGGCGGGGTAGCTTTCTTT
NA	NA	TRBJ2-7	TRBV5-1	CASSLSGVEDEQYF	TGCGCCAGCAGCTTGTCAGGGGTTGAAGACGAGCAGTACTTC
NA	NA	TRBJ1-2	TRBV4-3	CASSPTAGYGYTF	TGCGCCAGCAGTCCGACGGCAGGCTATGGCTACACCTTC
NA	TRBD2	TRBJ2-3	TRBV5-4	CASSLVAGTITDTQYF	TGTGCCAGCAGCTTGGTGGCGGGGACTATCACAGATACGCAGTATTTT
NA	NA	TRBJ1-2	TRBV19	CASTRGDANYGYTF	TGTGCCAGTACCCGGGGGGACGCTAACTATGGCTACACCTTC
once	NA	TRBJ2-2	TRBV4-1	CASSQEGGARGGELFF	TGCGCCAGCAGCCAAGAAGGGGGGGCTCGTGGCGGGGAGCTGTTTTTT
NA	TRBD2	TRBJ2-3	TRBV27	CASSLMAGGMDTQYF	TGTGCCAGCAGTTTAATGGCGGGGGGTATGGATACGCAGTATTTT
NA	NA	TRBJ1-4	TRBV5-8	CASSLEEVEKLFF	TGTGCCAGCAGCTTGGAGGAGGTTGAAAAACTGTTTTTT
NA	NA	TRBJ1-2	TRBV11-2	CASSLDFGTWLGYTF	TGTGCCAGCAGCTTAGACTTCGGGACATGGTTGGGCTACACCTTC
NA	NA	TRBJ1-4	TRBV7-9	CASSLEWSVNEKLFF	TGTGCCAGCAGCTTAGAATGGTCAGTTAATGAAAAACTGTTTTTT
NA	NA	TRBJ1-2	TRBV10-3	CAFSRDKNYGYTF	TGTGCCTTTTCCCGGGACAAAAACTATGGCTACACCTTC
NA	NA	TRBJ1-1	TRBV11-2	CASSPSTDVTEAFF	TGTGCCAGCAGCCCCAGTACCGATGTAACTGAAGCTTTCTTT
NA	NA	TRBJ1-1	TRBV5-6	CASSVVLGVHTEAFF	TGTGCCAGCAGCGTTGTGCTAGGGGTTCACACTGAAGCTTTCTTT
NA	NA	TRBJ1-6	TRBV18	CASSRFKAGPNSPLHF	TGTGCCAGCTCACGATTTAAGGCGGGACCCAATTCACCCCTCCACTTT
NA	TRBD1	TRBJ1-1	TRBV2	CASSPQGWKAFF	TGTGCCAGCAGTCCACAGGGGTGGAAAGCTTTCTTT
NA	NA	TRBJ2-7	TRBV7-2	CASSPHNYEQYF	TGTGCCAGCAGCCCACACAATTACGAGCAGTACTTC
NA	TRBD2	TRBJ2-5	TRBV11-2	CASSLVLAGGPRQETQYF	TGTGCCAGCAGCTTAGTACTAGCGGGGGGGCCGAGGCAAGAGACCCAGTACTTC
NA	TRBD2	TRBJ2-7	TRBV4-1	CASSQLLAGSLQEQYF	TGCGCCAGCAGCCAACTACTAGCGGGGTCTCTTCAGGAGCAGTACTTC
few	TRBD1	TRBJ2-5	TRBV5-1	CASSFGQGRETQYF	TGCGCCAGCAGCTTTGGACAGGGGAGAGAGACCCAGTACTTC
NA	NA	TRBJ2-2	TRBV7-2	CASSLGRSSTGELFF	TGTGCCAGCAGCTTGGGCCGGTCGAGCACCGGGGAGCTGTTTTTT
once	NA	TRBJ1-2	TRBV28	CASSSTDRGYTF	TGTGCCAGCAGTTCAACCGACAGGGGCTACACCTTC
NA	NA	TRBJ2-7	TRBV18	CASSISGALDEQYF	TGTGCCAGCTCAATTTCAGGGGCATTAGACGAGCAGTACTTC
NA	NA	TRBJ1-2	TRBV21-1	CASSKVGGRYGYTF	TGTGCCAGCAGCAAAGTCGGGGGGCGGTATGGCTACACCTTC
NA	TRBD1	TRBJ2-1	TRBV5-5	CASNHGRDRVRPTEQFF	TGTGCCAGCAACCATGGCCGGGACAGGGTACGCCCTACGGAGCAGTTCTTC
NA	TRBD1	TRBJ2-7	TRBV4-3	CASSRTGGEQYF	TGCGCCAGCAGCCGTACAGGGGGCGAGCAGTACTTC
NA	TRBD2	TRBJ2-3	TRBV3-1/TRBV3-2	CASSQDRGETDTQYF	TGTGCCAGCAGCCAAGACCGGGGGGAAACAGATACGCAGTATTTT
once	NA	TRBJ1-2	TRBV18	CASSPDSNANYGYTF	TGTGCCAGCTCACCAGACAGTAACGCTAACTATGGCTACACCTTC
NA	TRBD1	TRBJ1-1	TRBV28	CASTRGGTGGTEAFF	TGTGCCAGCACCAGGGGCGGGACAGGGGGCACTGAAGCTTTCTTT
NA	TRBD1	TRBJ1-1	TRBV7-8	CASSLAGGEAFF	TGTGCCAGCAGCCTAGCAGGGGGCGAAGCTTTCTTT
NA	TRBD2	TRBJ2-5	TRBV7-9	CASSLGTSGETQYF	TGTGCCAGCAGCTTGGGGACTAGCGGTGAGACCCAGTACTTC
NA	NA	TRBJ2-2	TRBV7-2	CASSFLALNTGELFF	TGTGCCAGCAGCTTTCTAGCGTTGAACACCGGGGAGCTGTTTTTT
NA	TRBD1	TRBJ1-2	TRBV2	CASRAKTGVGSYTF	TGTGCCAGCAGGGCCAAAACAGGGGTAGGAAGCTACACCTTC
NA	NA	TRBJ2-1	TRBV2	CASSAGHEQFF	TGTGCCAGCAGTGCGGGACACGAGCAGTTCTTC
NA	NA	TRBJ1-1	TRBV11-2	CASSLWAEDEAFF	TGTGCCAGCAGCTTATGGGCGGAGGATGAAGCTTTCTTT
NA	NA	TRBJ1-1	TRBV29-1	CSVSGFVTEAFF	TGCAGCGTTTCAGGGTTTGTCACTGAAGCTTTCTTT
NA	TRBD1	TRBJ1-4	TRBV10-3	CAISGGQTNEKLFF	TGTGCCATCAGTGGGGGACAGACTAATGAAAAACTGTTTTTT